One sample yielded the 22 T cell receptor beta chains listed below, sequenced in a study of cytomegalovirus exposure and HLA in healthy donors (dated 2017 in TCRdb). Library method: the immunoSEQ multiplex PCR assay. For the multiplex PCR, a mixture combining 60 forward primers for TCR Vbeta segments and 13 reverse primers for TCR Jbeta segments was used. Sourced from immuneACCESS, this table was stored by TCRdb with only in-frame sequences that have V and J called. A share of the clones is absent; for the studies checked, an unresolved V gene accounts for under half, and the remainder has no known explanation. This sample holds around 170,000 clones; over 65% were observed only once. Roughly 2.6% of the sample rests with the top ten. The sequenced sample consisted of PBMCs. The origin of the receptors is a woman aged 45-59 years in good health and CMV-seropositive.

The count of this clone is one. V is TRBV2 and J is TRBJ2-5; 9 bases map to TRBD2. Unmatched junction bases numbered 4, after V lost 3 bases and J lost 2 bases. The CDR3 has 15 residues. Germline values: CDR1 SNHLY, CDR2 FYNNEI. The CDR3 nucleotides read TGTGCCAGCAGTGAGGCTAGCGGGGTGCAAGAGACCCAGTACTTC. It translates to CASSEASGVQETQYF.

The chain combines TRBV7-9 with TRBJ1-4; TRBD1 agrees at 7 bases. V was clipped by 1 base and J by 5 bases; unmatched bases: 4. Per germline, CDR1 SEHNR and CDR2 FQNEAQ (reference sequence). The CDR3 has 15 residues. Written as DNA, the CDR3 is TGTGCCAGCAGCTTAGAAGGGACAGTAAATGAAAAACTGTTTTTT. It encodes CASSLEGTVNEKLFF.

The V gene is TRBV7-9, the J gene TRBJ1-6, with 9 bases that match TRBD1. The CDR3 spans 14 residues. Germline V gene data show CDR1 as SEHNR and CDR2 as FQNEAQ (reference sequence). With V trimmed by 4 bases and J by 10 bases, 5 bases remained unmatched. CDR3: CASSSPGQGSPLHF. CDR3 DNA: TGTGCCAGCAGCTCCCCCGGACAGGGGTCACCCCTCCACTTT.

The V and J genes are TRBV7-2 and TRBJ2-2; 11 bases line up with TRBD2. J lost 4 bases, V lost 5 bases, and 6 bases had no gene match. This CDR3 comprises 16 residues. CDR1 and CDR2 (germline): SGHTA, FQGNSA. This chain's CDR3 is CASSRASGGSTGELFF. For the CDR3, the DNA is TGTGCCAGCAGCCGGGCTAGCGGGGGGTCCACCGGGGAGCTGTTTTTT.

This clone was seen a handful of times. This chain links TRBV5-1 with TRBJ2-5, with 7 bases lining up with TRBD1. The CDR3 spans 13 residues. Per the germline V gene, CDR1 is SGHRS and CDR2 is YFSETQ. The ends lost 0 bases at V and 9 bases at J; junction bases unmatched: 5. The CDR3 region is CASSLEGAGAQYF. The CDR3 nucleotides are TGCGCCAGCAGCTTGGAGGGGGCTGGGGCCCAGTACTTC.

This chain uses TRBV15 with TRBJ1-4; no definite D call. The germline V gene encodes CDR1 LNHNV and CDR2 YYDKDF (reference sequence). The CDR3 spans 13 residues. With 0 bases removed from V and 5 bases from J, the gap between germline ends came to 4 bases. This CDR3 is CATSREQNEKLFF. The CDR3 region has the DNA TGTGCCACCAGCAGAGAGCAGAATGAAAAACTGTTTTTT.

The table lists this clone with a count of one. The CDR3 is CSAETGRENEQYF. CDR3 bases: TGCAGCGCCGAGACAGGGAGAGAAAACGAGCAGTACTTC. This chain joins TRBV29-1 and TRBJ2-7; 7 bases are a match to TRBD1. Germline V gene lookup returns CDR1 SQVTM and CDR2 ANQGSEA. The CDR3 has 13 amino acids. V dropped 7 bases and J dropped 5; count of bases not matched to a gene: 11.

This clone was seen more than once but under ten times. The gene calls are TRBV5-6 and TRBJ2-7, with TRBD1 matching 9 bases. This CDR3 comprises 14 residues. Losses at the gene ends were 3 bases for V and 6 bases for J; bases not matched to a gene: 7. The germline V gene has CDR1 SGHDT and CDR2 YYEEEE. The CDR3 DNA is TGTGCCAGCAGCTCAGGGACAGGGCTTATCGAGCAGTACTTC. This sequence encodes CASSSGTGLIEQYF.

The rearrangement uses TRBV19 and TRBJ1-1; a possible D gene is TRBD1 (6 bases). CDR3 length equals 16 residues. V lost 5 bases and J lost 5, with 21 bases in between. Germline values: CDR1 LNHDA, CDR2 SQIVND (reference sequence). Here the CDR3 reads CASSRPRGMTETEAFF. For the CDR3, the DNA is TGTGCCAGTAGTCGCCCCAGGGGCATGACAGAAACTGAAGCTTTCTTT.

The V call is TRBV7-2, the J call TRBJ2-7, with TRBD1 as a possible D gene (6 bases). Germline CDR1 is SGHTA and CDR2 is FQGNSA. Deletions cut 5 bases from V and 3 bases from J, with 14 bases between. This CDR3 is built from 14 residues. DNA of the CDR3: TGTGCCAGCAGCAAAGGGGGTCTGATCTACGAGCAGTACTTC. It is translated as CASSKGGLIYEQYF.

This clone has just a few counts. V and J are TRBV28 and TRBJ1-5; weak D call: TRBD1 (5 bases). The germline V and J ends were trimmed by 3 bases and 7 bases, with 10 bases remaining between them. Germline V lookup: CDR1 MDHEN, CDR2 SYDVKM. The CDR3 is 13 residues long. The CDR3 DNA sequence: TGTGCCAGCAGTTTCTCAGGGCAGCAGCCCCAGCATTTT. Translation gives CASSFSGQQPQHF.

This clone has just one count. The chain has TRBV6-5 and TRBJ1-6, with 7 bases fitting TRBD1. This CDR3 region has 13 residues. Germline values: CDR1 MNHEY, CDR2 SVGAGI. Trimming removed 4 bases from V and 13 bases from J; junction bases left unmatched: 7. The CDR3 loop reads CASSSEQGNPLHF. The CDR3 region has the DNA TGTGCCAGCAGTTCGGAACAGGGGAATCCCCTCCACTTT.

This clone was counted once. The genes are TRBV9 and TRBJ2-1; 10 bases fit TRBD2. Germline V gene lookup returns CDR1 SGDLS and CDR2 YYNGEE. This CDR3 is 14 amino acids long. V lost 5 bases, J lost 5 bases, and 4 bases stayed unmatched. The CDR3 nucleotides are TGTGCCAGCAGGAGCGGGGGGGTCCACAATGAGCAGTTCTTC. Amino acid sequence: CASRSGGVHNEQFF.

The chain joins TRBV9 to TRBJ1-6; D not resolved. The CDR3 has 14 residues. Trimming cost V 0 bases and J 7 bases, with 8 bases left between them. Germline-derived CDR1 and CDR2 are SGDLS and YYNGEE. CDR3 DNA: TGTGCCAGCAGCGTAGATGACACAAATTCACCCCTCCACTTT. Its protein product is CASSVDDTNSPLHF.

V usage is TRBV7-2 and J usage is TRBJ1-5, with D perhaps TRBD1 (5 bases). The V gene's germline CDR1 is SGHTA and CDR2 FQGNSA. V dropped 2 bases and J dropped 4 bases, with 12 bases sitting between them. There are 15 residues in the CDR3. The CDR3 loop reads CASSLQGLQNQPQHF. In nucleotides, the CDR3 is TGTGCCAGCAGCTTACAGGGACTACAAAATCAGCCCCAGCATTTT.

V usage is TRBV6-5 and J usage is TRBJ1-1; D is undetermined. Germline CDR1 reads MNHEY; CDR2 reads SVGAGI. The CDR3 has 14 amino acids. V lost 7 bases and J lost 2, with 14 bases in between. As DNA, the CDR3 is TGTGCCAGCACCTCCGGTGCCAAAAACACTGAAGCTTTCTTT. It codes for CASTSGAKNTEAFF.

The chain uses TRBV9 and TRBJ2-1, with 7 bases fitting TRBD1. Germline trimming cut 1 base from V and 7 bases from J; bases unmatched to any gene: 14. The CDR3 is 17 amino acids. CDR1 SGDLS and CDR2 YYNGEE come from the germline V gene. This CDR3 is CASSVRGERQGGNEQFF. As DNA, the CDR3 is TGTGCCAGCAGCGTAAGAGGCGAACGACAGGGTGGGAATGAGCAGTTCTTC.

This chain connects TRBV5-6 to TRBJ2-2, with 8 bases that match TRBD1. J was trimmed by 1 base and V by 3 bases; bases with no gene match: 2. CDR1 and CDR2 from the germline V gene are SGHDT and YYEEEE. The CDR3 is 15 residues long. CDR3 protein: CASSSGTGNTGELFF. Here the CDR3 DNA reads TGTGCCAGCAGCTCCGGGACAGGGAACACCGGGGAGCTGTTTTTT.

This chain connects TRBV29-1 to TRBJ1-1; 7 nucleotides align to TRBD1. V lost 5 bases to trimming and J lost 1 base; unmatched junction nucleotides: 4. This CDR3 region has 13 residues. Germline-derived CDR1 and CDR2 are SQVTM and ANQGSEA. CDR3 DNA: TGCAGCGTTACCCGGGACAGGAACACTGAAGCTTTCTTT. The encoded protein is CSVTRDRNTEAFF.

The chain joins TRBV18 to TRBJ2-7; D perhaps matches TRBD2 (6 bases). V was shortened by 3 bases and J by 1 base, with 10 bases between the two germline ends. There are 14 residues in the CDR3. CDR1 and CDR2 (germline): KGHSH, LQKENI. The CDR3 reads CASSPGLTSYEQYF. CDR3 nucleotide sequence: TGTGCCAGCTCACCGGGACTGACATCCTACGAGCAGTACTTC.

The rearrangement joins TRBV10-1 to TRBJ1-2; D is perhaps TRBD1 (5 bases). The germline V gene encodes CDR1 WNHNN and CDR2 SYGVQD (reference sequence). V lost 7 bases and J lost 8, with 17 bases in between. CDR3 length: 13 residues. The CDR3 here is CASNTGPLMGYTF. In DNA form, the CDR3 reads TGCGCCAGCAATACAGGACCCCTCATGGGCTACACCTTC.

This sequence joins TRBV5-1 and TRBJ2-3; the D gene is possibly TRBD2 (6 bases). This CDR3 has 17 residues. V shed 0 bases and J shed 0 bases, with 14 bases lying between them. Germline CDR1 SGHRS, CDR2 YFSETQ. CDR3 in DNA: TGCGCCAGCAGCTTGGATTGGCTAGCGATTAGCACAGATACGCAGTATTTT. Its translation is CASSLDWLAISTDTQYF.